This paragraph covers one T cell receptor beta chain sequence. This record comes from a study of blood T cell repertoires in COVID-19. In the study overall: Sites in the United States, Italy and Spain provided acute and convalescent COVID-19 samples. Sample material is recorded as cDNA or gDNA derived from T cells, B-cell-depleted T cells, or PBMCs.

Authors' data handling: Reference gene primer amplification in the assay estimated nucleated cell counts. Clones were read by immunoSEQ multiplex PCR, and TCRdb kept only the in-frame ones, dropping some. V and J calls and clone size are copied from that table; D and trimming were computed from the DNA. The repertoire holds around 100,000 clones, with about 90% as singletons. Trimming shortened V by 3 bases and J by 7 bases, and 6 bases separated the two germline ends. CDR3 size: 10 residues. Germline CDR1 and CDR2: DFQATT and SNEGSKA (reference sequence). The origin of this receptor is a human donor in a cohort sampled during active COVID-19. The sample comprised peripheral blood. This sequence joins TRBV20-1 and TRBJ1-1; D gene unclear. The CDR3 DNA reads TGCAGTGCTAGCCGGGGTGAAGCTTTCTTT. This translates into CSASRGEAFF.